This T cell receptor (beta chain) appears in the sequencing data of a study of cytomegalovirus exposure and HLA in healthy donors. This CDR3 is 15 amino acids long. The germline CDR1 and CDR2 sequences are MNHNY and SVGAGI (reference sequence). The V end was cut by 3 bases, the J end by 6 bases, with 15 bases between. Primers for the PCR totalled 60 Vbeta and 13 Jbeta. The repertoire was sequenced with immunoSEQ multiplex PCR; TCRdb's copy has only in-frame clones and lacks some. The sample consists of about 270,000 clones, approximately 90% of them appearing once. This TCR derives from a man aged 35-49 years in good health and CMV-seropositive. Material for sequencing was PBMCs. The chain recombines TRBV6-6 with TRBJ1-5, with TRBD1 as a possible D gene (5 bases). The CDR3 sequence: CASSYRTYNGQPQHF. The CDR3 bases are TGTGCCAGCAGTTATCGGACATATAATGGTCAGCCCCAGCATTTT.